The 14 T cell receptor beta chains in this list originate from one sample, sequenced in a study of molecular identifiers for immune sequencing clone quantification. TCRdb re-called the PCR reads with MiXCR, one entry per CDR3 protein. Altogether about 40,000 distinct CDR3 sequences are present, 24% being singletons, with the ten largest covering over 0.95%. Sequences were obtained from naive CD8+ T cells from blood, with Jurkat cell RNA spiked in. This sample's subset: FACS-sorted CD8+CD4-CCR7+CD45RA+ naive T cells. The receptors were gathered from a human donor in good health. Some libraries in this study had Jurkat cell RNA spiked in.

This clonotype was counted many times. CDR3 nucleotides: TGTGCCACCAGCCCCAGCAGAATGGATGGCGAAAAACTGTTTTTT. Residues: CATSPSRMDGEKLFF. The chain uses TRBV15 and TRBJ1-4; D not resolved. V was cut by 5 bases and J by 8 bases, with 18 bases left in between. Germline V lookup: CDR1 LNHNV, CDR2 YYDKDF (reference sequence). The length of the CDR3 is 15 residues.

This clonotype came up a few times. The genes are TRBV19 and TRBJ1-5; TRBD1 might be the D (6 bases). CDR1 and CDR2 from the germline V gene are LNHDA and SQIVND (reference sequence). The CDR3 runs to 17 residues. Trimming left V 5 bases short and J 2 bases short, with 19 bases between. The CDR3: CASSFQQGIGGNQPQHF. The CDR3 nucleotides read TGTGCCAGTAGTTTCCAACAGGGTATCGGCGGCAATCAGCCCCAGCATTTT. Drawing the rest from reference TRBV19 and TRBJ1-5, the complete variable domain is DGGITQSPKYLFRKEGQNVTLSCEQNLNHDAMYWYRQDPGQGLRLIYYSQIVNDFQKGDIAEGYSVSREKKESFPLTVTSAQKNPTAFYLCASSFQQGIGGNQPQHFGDGTRLSIL.

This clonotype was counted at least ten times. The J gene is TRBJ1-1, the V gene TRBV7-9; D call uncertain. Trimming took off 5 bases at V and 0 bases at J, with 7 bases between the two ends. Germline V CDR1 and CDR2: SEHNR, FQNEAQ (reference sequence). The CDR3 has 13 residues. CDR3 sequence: CASSKPVNTEAFF. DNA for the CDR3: TGTGCCAGCAGCAAGCCGGTGAACACTGAAGCTTTCTTT.

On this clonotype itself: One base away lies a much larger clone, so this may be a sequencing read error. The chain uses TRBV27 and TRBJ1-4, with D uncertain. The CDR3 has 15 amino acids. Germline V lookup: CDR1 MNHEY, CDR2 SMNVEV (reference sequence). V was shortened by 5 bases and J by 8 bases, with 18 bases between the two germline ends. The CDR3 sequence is CASSLLGSPNEKLFF. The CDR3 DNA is TGTGCCAGCAGTCTTTTAGGGTCCCCCAACGAAAAACTGTTTTTT.

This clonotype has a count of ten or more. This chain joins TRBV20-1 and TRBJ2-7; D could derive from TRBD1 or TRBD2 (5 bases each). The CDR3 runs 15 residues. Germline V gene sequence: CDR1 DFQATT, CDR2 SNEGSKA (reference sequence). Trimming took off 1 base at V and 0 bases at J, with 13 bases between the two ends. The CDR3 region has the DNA TGCAGTGCTAGAGCTCGGGACCGAAGCTCCTACGAGCAGTACTTC. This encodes CSARARDRSSYEQYF.

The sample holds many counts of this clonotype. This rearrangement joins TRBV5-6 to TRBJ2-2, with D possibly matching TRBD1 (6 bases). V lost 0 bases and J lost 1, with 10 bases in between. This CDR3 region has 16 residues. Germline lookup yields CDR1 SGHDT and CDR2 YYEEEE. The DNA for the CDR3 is TGTGCCAGCAGCTTGGAGGGACACCGGAACACCGGGGAGCTGTTTTTT. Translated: CASSLEGHRNTGELFF. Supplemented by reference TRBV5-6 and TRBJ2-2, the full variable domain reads DAGVTQSPTHLIKTRGQQVTLRCSPKSGHDTVSWYQQALGQGPQFIFQYYEEEERQRGNFPDRFSGHQFPNYSSELNVNALLLGDSALYLCASSLEGHRNTGELFFGEGSRLTVL.

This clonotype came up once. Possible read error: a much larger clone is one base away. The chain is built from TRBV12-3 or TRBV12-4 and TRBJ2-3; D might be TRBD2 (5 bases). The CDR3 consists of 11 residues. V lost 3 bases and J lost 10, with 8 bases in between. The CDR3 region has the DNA TGTGCCAGCAGTTTTGGGAGTGCGCAGTATTTT. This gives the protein CASSFGSAQYF.

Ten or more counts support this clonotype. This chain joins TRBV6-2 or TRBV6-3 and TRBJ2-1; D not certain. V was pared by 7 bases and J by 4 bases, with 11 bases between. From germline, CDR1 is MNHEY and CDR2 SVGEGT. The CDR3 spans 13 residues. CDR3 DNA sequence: TGTGCCAGCACGAGGCAAGGATACAATGAGCAGTTCTTC. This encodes CASTRQGYNEQFF.

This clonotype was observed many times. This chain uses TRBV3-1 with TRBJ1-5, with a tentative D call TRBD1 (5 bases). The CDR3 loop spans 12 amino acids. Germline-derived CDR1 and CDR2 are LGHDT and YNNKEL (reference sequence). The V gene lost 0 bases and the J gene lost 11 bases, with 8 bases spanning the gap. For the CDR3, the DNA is TGTGCCAGCAGCCAAGATCGGGGGACCCAGCATTTT. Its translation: CASSQDRGTQHF.

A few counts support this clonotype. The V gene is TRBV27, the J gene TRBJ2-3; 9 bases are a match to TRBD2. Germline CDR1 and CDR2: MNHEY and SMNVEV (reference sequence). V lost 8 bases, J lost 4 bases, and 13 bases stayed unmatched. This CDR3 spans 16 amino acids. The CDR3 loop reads CASSEVAGGSPDTQYF. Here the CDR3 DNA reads TGTGCCAGCTCTGAGGTCGCGGGGGGGAGTCCAGATACGCAGTATTTT.

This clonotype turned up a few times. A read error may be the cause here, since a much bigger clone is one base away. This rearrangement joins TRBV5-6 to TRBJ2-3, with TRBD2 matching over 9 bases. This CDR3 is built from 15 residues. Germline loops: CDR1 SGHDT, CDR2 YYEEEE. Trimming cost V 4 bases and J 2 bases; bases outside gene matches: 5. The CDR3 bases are TGTGCCAGCAGCGAAGTAGCGGGGGCCACAGATACGCAGTATTTT. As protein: CASSEVAGATDTQYF.

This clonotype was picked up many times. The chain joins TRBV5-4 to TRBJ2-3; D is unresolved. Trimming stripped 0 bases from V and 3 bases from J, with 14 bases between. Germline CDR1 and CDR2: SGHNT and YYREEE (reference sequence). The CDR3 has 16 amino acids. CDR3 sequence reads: CASSLASVASTDTQYF. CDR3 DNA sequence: TGTGCCAGCAGCTTGGCCTCGGTAGCTTCGACAGATACGCAGTATTTT.

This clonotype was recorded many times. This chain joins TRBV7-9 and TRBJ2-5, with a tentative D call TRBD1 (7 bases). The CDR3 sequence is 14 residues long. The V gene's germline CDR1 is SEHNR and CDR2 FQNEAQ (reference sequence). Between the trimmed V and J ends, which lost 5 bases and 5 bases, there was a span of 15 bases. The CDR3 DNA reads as TGTGCCAGCAGCGAAACCAGGGGGAGGGAGACCCAGTACTTC. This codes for CASSETRGRETQYF.

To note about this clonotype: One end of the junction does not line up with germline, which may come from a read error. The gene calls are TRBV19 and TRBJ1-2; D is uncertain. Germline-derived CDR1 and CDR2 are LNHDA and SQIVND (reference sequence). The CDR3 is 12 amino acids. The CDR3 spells CASNRPQDGCTF. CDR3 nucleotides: TGTGCCAGTAACCGTCCGCAGGACGGCTGCACCTTC. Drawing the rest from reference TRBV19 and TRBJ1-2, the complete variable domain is DGGITQSPKYLFRKEGQNVTLSCEQNLNHDAMYWYRQDPGQGLRLIYYSQIVNDFQKGDIAEGYSVSREKKESFPLTVTSAQKNPTAFYLCASNRPQDGCTFGSGTRLTVV.